These T cell receptor beta chains were read from a single sample in a study of vaccination and CD4 T cells after COVID-19. These receptors lack a known antigen. Using its own MiXCR run on the PCR reads, TCRdb lists one record per CDR3 protein. The table lists about 7,400 distinct CDR3 sequences, approximately 35% of them singletons. Sequencing was done on a sample of CD4+ T cells from blood, cultured in vitro. These receptors were obtained from a human donor in good health. Each CDR3 is given with its conserved first and last residue.

V: TRBV20-1; length: 14; J: TRBJ2-5; CDR3: CSAHLSWGQETQYF
V: TRBV6-1; length: 15; J: TRBJ1-2; CDR3: CASSTLALANYGYTF
V: TRBV20-1; length: 14; J: TRBJ1-1; CDR3: CSASKTGRNTEAFF
V: TRBV5-5; length: 16; J: TRBJ2-1; CDR3: CASSPVAGGPYNEQFF
V: TRBV15; length: 17; J: TRBJ2-4; CDR3: CATSRVGTGGSKNIQYF
V: TRBV4-2; length: 15; J: TRBJ1-2; CDR3: CASSQEVGSHYGYTF
V: TRBV7-2; length: 15; J: TRBJ2-3; CDR3: CASSLGASQSSTQYF
V: TRBV19; length: 12; J: TRBJ2-7; CDR3: CASNGDGYEQYF
V: TRBV5-6; length: 14; J: TRBJ1-2; CDR3: CASSLRAGGLGYTF
V: TRBV7-8; length: 14; J: TRBJ1-2; CDR3: CASSLDGRYYGYTF
V: TRBV2; length: 13; J: TRBJ2-1; CDR3: CAGSLDTNNEQFF
V: TRBV20-1; length: 14; J: TRBJ2-1; CDR3: CSASSGNEIDEQFF
V: TRBV6-2/TRBV6-3; length: 17; J: TRBJ2-5; CDR3: CASRRKTSQSPQETQYF
V: TRBV11-2; length: 17; J: TRBJ2-1; CDR3: CASSPPTGREDYNEQFF
V: TRBV27; length: 14; J: TRBJ1-2; CDR3: CASSTAGTGSGYTF
V: TRBV6-5; length: 12; J: TRBJ2-3; CDR3: CASSFQGDTQYF
V: TRBV7-9; length: 16; J: TRBJ1-6; CDR3: CASSLERGRRNSPLHF
V: TRBV2; length: 18; J: TRBJ1-1; CDR3: CASRPIWDSGRVNTEAFF
V: TRBV6-1; length: 15; J: TRBJ1-2; CDR3: CASRETGYSVYGYTF
V: TRBV2; length: 12; J: TRBJ1-2; CDR3: CARRDGLGGYTF
V: TRBV12-3/TRBV12-4; length: 16; J: TRBJ2-7; CDR3: CASSLGGQGASYEQYF
V: TRBV20-1; length: 14; J: TRBJ1-5; CDR3: CSASTGDSNQPQHF
V: TRBV27; length: 15; J: TRBJ2-7; CDR3: CASSRVGGDFYEQYF
V: TRBV2; length: 14; J: TRBJ2-2; CDR3: CASSVGGASGELFF
V: TRBV20-1; length: 16; J: TRBJ2-2; CDR3: CSAPTSSRANTGELFF
V: TRBV20-1; length: 16; J: TRBJ2-5; CDR3: CSASSHRAPREETQYF
V: TRBV7-8; length: 13; J: TRBJ1-6; CDR3: CASSLKWDSPLHF
V: TRBV4-3; length: 17; J: TRBJ1-2; CDR3: CASSQENPPRGNYGYTF
V: TRBV5-6; length: 16; J: TRBJ1-5; CDR3: CASSSYRQGGNQPQHF
V: TRBV7-2; length: 16; J: TRBJ2-1; CDR3: CASSLKDYGSYNEQFF
V: TRBV6-1; length: 16; J: TRBJ1-2; CDR3: CASSPSPRGADYGYTF
V: TRBV28; length: 15; J: TRBJ2-7; CDR3: CASSFTLPSTYEQYF
V: TRBV11-2; length: 13; J: TRBJ2-1; CDR3: CASSSIPLGEQFF
V: TRBV25-1; length: 12; J: TRBJ1-1; CDR3: CASSTGLGEAFF
V: TRBV2; length: 14; J: TRBJ1-2; CDR3: CASSEAGGNYGYTF
V: TRBV28; length: 17; J: TRBJ2-2; CDR3: CASSSPGTGGLTGELFF
V: TRBV2; length: 13; J: TRBJ1-2; CDR3: CASSGQGADGYTF
V: TRBV7-2; length: 13; J: TRBJ2-7; CDR3: CASSLLTPYEQYF
V: TRBV2; length: 12; J: TRBJ1-2; CDR3: CASSRIESGYTF